Presented here are 5 T cell receptor beta chains from one specimen sequenced in a study of healthy donors' naive CD4 and CD8 T cells. Starting from about 0.55 ug of total RNA, TCR libraries were made with linear amplification. Each CDR3 protein is one row after TCRdb ran MiXCR on the reads. The sample holds roughly 200,000 distinct CDR3 sequences, 65% to 80% seen once. Sequencing used naive CD4+ and CD8+ T cells sorted from blood, pooled from several donors. The receptors shown here come from a pool of human donors in good health; the sample pools cells from several healthy donors.

This clonotype occurred a few times. The chain has TRBV27 and TRBJ2-1; TRBD2 agrees at 8 bases. The CDR3 runs 15 residues. Germline V gives CDR1 MNHEY, CDR2 SMNVEV (reference sequence). V lost 6 bases to trimming and J lost 6 bases; unmatched junction nucleotides: 10. This CDR3 is CASSGLPGLVNEQFF. CDR3 DNA: TGTGCCAGCAGCGGCCTTCCGGGACTAGTCAATGAGCAGTTCTTC.

J is TRBJ1-2 and V is TRBV29-1; a possible D gene is TRBD1 (6 bases). Germline V gene data show CDR1 as SQVTM and CDR2 as ANQGSEA. The V gene lost 3 bases and the J gene lost 8 bases, with 19 bases spanning the gap. The CDR3 totals 14 residues. The CDR3 region is CSVDSLWGREGYTF. CDR3 in DNA: TGCAGCGTTGATTCTCTTTGGGGGCGCGAAGGCTACACCTTC. Supplemented by reference TRBV29-1 and TRBJ1-2, the full variable domain reads SAVISQKPSRDICQRGTSLTIQCQVDSQVTMMFWYRQQPGQSLTLIATANQGSEATYESGFVIDKFPISRPNLTFSTLTVSNMSPEDSSIYLCSVDSLWGREGYTFGSGTRLTVV.

J is TRBJ2-7 and V is TRBV19; D is perhaps TRBD1 (6 bases). CDR3 length: 12 amino acids. V was cut by 5 bases and J by 4 bases, with 9 bases left in between. From germline, CDR1 is LNHDA and CDR2 SQIVND (reference sequence). CDR3 sequence reads: CASSSDRYEQYF. The CDR3 bases are TGTGCCAGTAGTTCCGACAGGTACGAGCAGTACTTC.

The chain has TRBV10-3 and TRBJ2-3, with D perhaps TRBD2 (5 bases). This CDR3 comprises 17 residues. CDR1 ENHRY and CDR2 SYGVKD come from the germline V gene. CDR3 amino acids: CATAEGSGPPSTDTQYF. CDR3 in DNA: TGTGCTACCGCCGAGGGCTCCGGACCTCCTAGCACAGATACGCAGTATTTT.

V usage is TRBV6-5 and J usage is TRBJ1-5; 7 bases match TRBD1. V lost 6 bases and J lost 4; bases outside the gene matches: 6. The germline gives CDR1 MNHEY, CDR2 SVGAGI. The CDR3 totals 14 residues. In DNA, the CDR3 is TGTGCCAGCAGGCAAGGGACAGCAAATCAGCCCCAGCATTTT. It specifies CASRQGTANQPQHF.